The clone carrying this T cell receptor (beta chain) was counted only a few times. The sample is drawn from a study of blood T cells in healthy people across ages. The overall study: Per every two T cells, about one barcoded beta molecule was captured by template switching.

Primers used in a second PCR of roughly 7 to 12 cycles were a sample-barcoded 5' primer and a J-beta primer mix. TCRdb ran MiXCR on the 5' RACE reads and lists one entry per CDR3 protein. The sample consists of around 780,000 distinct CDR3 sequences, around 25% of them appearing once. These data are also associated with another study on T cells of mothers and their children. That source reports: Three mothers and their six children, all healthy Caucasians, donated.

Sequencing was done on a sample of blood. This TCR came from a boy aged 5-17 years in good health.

The DNA of the CDR3 is TGTGCCAGCAGGCCAGGGGGACCCGGGGAGCTGTTTTTT. Translating it yields CASRPGGPGELFF. The rearrangement joins TRBV6-2 or TRBV6-3 to TRBJ2-2; 7 bases map to TRBD1. Germline V gene lookup returns CDR1 MNHEY and CDR2 SVGEGT. J gave up 6 bases and V 6 bases, and 4 bases lay outside the gene matches. The CDR3 extends over 13 amino acids.